The next 19 T cell receptor beta chains were all read from a single sample in a study of CD8 T cells in ankylosing spondylitis. Each CDR3 protein is one row after TCRdb ran MiXCR on the 5' RACE reads. The table records approximately 240,000 distinct CDR3 sequences, 10% of them present only once. Sample: blood, either unsorted or a sorted T cell fraction (not recorded which). The receptors were sampled from a male donor with ankylosing spondylitis or in good health (not recorded which).

This clonotype was recorded at least ten times. The genes are TRBV27 and TRBJ2-3; 7 bases line up with TRBD1. The trim removed 5 bases at V and 3 bases at J, leaving 8 bases unmatched. Germline V gene sequence: CDR1 MNHEY, CDR2 SMNVEV (reference sequence). The CDR3 spans 15 residues. For the CDR3, the DNA is TGTGCCAGCAGTCCCCCATACAGGGGAACAGATACGCAGTATTTT. This translates into CASSPPYRGTDTQYF.

This clonotype was counted ten times or more. The J gene is TRBJ1-2, the V gene TRBV5-1; 12 nucleotides agree with TRBD1. V lost 6 bases to trimming and J lost 3 bases; unmatched junction nucleotides: 12. The CDR3 consists of 17 residues. Germline V lookup: CDR1 SGHRS, CDR2 YFSETQ. The DNA for the CDR3 is TGCGCCAGCACCCCCGGGGACAGGGGGCTAGTGGACTATGGCTACACCTTC. Amino acid sequence: CASTPGDRGLVDYGYTF.

This clonotype has ten or more counts. The rearrangement joins TRBV7-8 to TRBJ2-1; the D call may be TRBD1 or TRBD2 (6 bases each). The CDR3 runs 17 residues. V lost 5 bases and J lost 4, with 21 bases in between. In germline, CDR1 is SGHVS, CDR2 FQNEAQ. The DNA for the CDR3 is TGTGCCAGCAGCCGTCCCCGACTGGGGGGCCATTACAATGAGCAGTTCTTC. Its protein product is CASSRPRLGGHYNEQFF.

This clonotype was counted many times. J is TRBJ2-2 and V is TRBV12-3 or TRBV12-4; D remains ambiguous. The CDR3 has 14 residues. V was pared by 7 bases and J by 8 bases, with 17 bases between. The CDR3 DNA sequence: TGTGCCAGCACCCTGGGCCACCCGAGTGGGGAGCTGTTTTTT. Amino acid sequence: CASTLGHPSGELFF.

This clonotype was detected ten times or more. The chain links TRBV5-1 to TRBJ2-5; 7 nucleotides line up with TRBD1. The CDR3 extends over 16 amino acids. Trimming took 4 bases from V and 1 from J; bases not matched to a gene: 10. Germline CDR1 is SGHRS and CDR2 is YFSETQ. For the CDR3, the DNA is TGCGCCAGCAGCCTGACAGGGCTAATCTTCCAAGAGACCCAGTACTTC. This translates into CASSLTGLIFQETQYF.

Details on this clonotype: At one end the junction does not follow the germline gene, possibly because of a read error. The chain couples TRBV6-1 to TRBJ1-1, with 10 bases lining up with TRBD1. CDR1 is MNHNS and CDR2 is SASEGT in the germline V gene. The CDR3 contains 14 residues. CDR3 DNA: TGTGCCAGCTCCCCGGACAGGGGGAACACTGAAGTTTTCTTT. The encoded protein is CASSPDRGNTEVFF.

This clonotype appeared many times. The J gene is TRBJ2-3, the V gene TRBV2; 7 bases agree with TRBD1. Germline V CDR1 and CDR2: SNHLY, FYNNEI. This CDR3 spans 16 amino acids. V lost 6 bases and J lost 2; bases outside the gene matches: 11. CDR3 in amino acids: CASSPGQDAVTDTQYF. The CDR3 nucleotides read TGTGCCAGCAGCCCCGGACAGGACGCGGTCACAGATACGCAGTATTTT. The whole variable domain, filled in from reference TRBV2 and TRBJ2-3, reads EPEVTQTPSHQVTQMGQEVILRCVPISNHLYFYWYRQILGQKVEFLVSFYNNEISEKSEIFDDQFSVERPDGSNFTLKIRSTKLEDSAMYFCASSPGQDAVTDTQYFGPGTRLTVL.

This chain links TRBV3-1 with TRBJ2-2; D is possibly TRBD2 (6 bases). Germline CDR1 and CDR2: LGHDT and YNNKEL (reference sequence). The CDR3 runs to 17 residues. V lost 6 bases to trimming and J lost 7 bases, with 24 bases between them. CDR3 nucleotide sequence: TGTGCCAGCAGTCAAACCGGGGTCGGAGGGGTCGGCGGGGAGCTGTTTTTT. Its translation is CASSQTGVGGVGGELFF.

This clonotype was detected many times. The chain has TRBV12-3 or TRBV12-4 and TRBJ2-5; 7 bases align to TRBD1. The trim removed 4 bases at V and 5 bases at J, leaving 4 bases unmatched. The CDR3 runs 13 residues. The CDR3 DNA reads TGTGCCAGCAGTTCAAGGGGGCGGGAGACCCAGTACTTC. This encodes CASSSRGRETQYF.

This clonotype was seen a handful of times. The V and J genes are TRBV6-1 and TRBJ2-2; 9 bases fit TRBD1. Germline V gives CDR1 MNHNS, CDR2 SASEGT. The CDR3 length is 14 residues. Trimming took 8 bases from V and 6 from J; bases not matched to a gene: 7. The CDR3 DNA reads as TGTGCCAGCGGCCGGGACAGGGAGGCCGGGGAGCTGTTTTTT. Amino acid sequence: CASGRDREAGELFF.

This clonotype was picked up many times. The genes are TRBV12-3 or TRBV12-4 and TRBJ1-2; D not certain. V lost 7 bases and J lost 4, with 13 bases in between. This CDR3 contains 13 residues. This CDR3 reads CASTRGEGYGYTF. The CDR3 region has the DNA TGTGCCAGCACACGCGGTGAGGGCTATGGCTACACCTTC.

This clonotype was recorded at least ten times. V and J are TRBV6-1 and TRBJ2-3, with 8 positions matching TRBD1. V lost 3 bases and J lost 11; bases outside the gene matches: 1. In germline, CDR1 is MNHNS, CDR2 SASEGT. CDR3 length: 11 residues. DNA of the CDR3: TGTGCCAGCAGTGAGGGGACAGGGCAGTATTTT. Its protein is CASSEGTGQYF.

The CDR3 spells CSARDRAVDNSPLHF. In DNA, the CDR3 is TGCAGTGCTAGAGATCGGGCAGTCGATAATTCACCCCTCCACTTT. The chain uses TRBV20-1 and TRBJ1-6; no firm D call. Deletions cut 0 bases from V and 5 bases from J, with 11 bases between. The CDR3 spans 15 residues. The germline gives CDR1 DFQATT, CDR2 SNEGSKA (reference sequence).

In its sample, this clonotype was seen many times. The gene calls are TRBV15 and TRBJ2-1, with TRBD2 as a possible D gene (5 bases). The germline CDR1 and CDR2 sequences are LNHNV and YYDKDF (reference sequence). This CDR3 region has 16 residues. V was pared by 3 bases and J by 3 bases, with 15 bases between. In DNA, the CDR3 is TGTGCCACCAGCAGGGTCGGGATCACCTACTACAATGAGCAGTTCTTC. Encoded protein: CATSRVGITYYNEQFF.

The V gene is TRBV20-1, the J gene TRBJ1-6; D uncertain. CDR1 is DFQATT, CDR2 SNEGSKA, per germline (reference sequence). The V gene lost 2 bases and the J gene lost 2 bases, with 10 bases spanning the gap. The CDR3 is made up of 15 amino acids. As DNA, the CDR3 is TGCAGTGCTAGATCGGAGGGCGCCTATAATTCACCCCTCCACTTT. Translated: CSARSEGAYNSPLHF.

This clonotype has ten or more counts. The chain has TRBV24-1 and TRBJ1-5; 8 bases align to TRBD1. This CDR3 has 15 amino acids. Germline V lookup: CDR1 KGHDR, CDR2 SFDVKD. With V trimmed by 4 bases and J by 2 bases, 3 bases remained unmatched. The CDR3 sequence is CATSELDRGNQPQHF. The CDR3 DNA follows: TGTGCCACCAGTGAACTGGACAGGGGCAATCAGCCCCAGCATTTT.

This clonotype was counted between two and nine times. This rearrangement joins TRBV30 to TRBJ2-5; no clear D gene. CDR1 GTSNPN and CDR2 SVGIG come from the germline V gene (reference sequence). The CDR3 covers 13 residues. Deletions cut 2 bases from V and 1 base from J, with 8 bases between. CDR3 sequence: CAWSFTLQETQYF. CDR3 DNA: TGTGCCTGGAGTTTCACACTCCAAGAGACCCAGTACTTC. The full variable domain, with the rest looked up from reference TRBV30 and TRBJ2-5, is SQTIHQWPATLVQPVGSPLSLECTVEGTSNPNLYWYRQAAGRGLQLLFYSVGIGQISSEVPQNLSASRPQDRQFILSSKKLLLSDSGFYLCAWSFTLQETQYFGPGTRLLVL.

This clonotype was seen repeatedly, ten times or more. V is TRBV12-3 or TRBV12-4 and J is TRBJ1-1; 11 nucleotides match TRBD1. There are 15 residues in the CDR3. V gave up 2 bases and J gave up 7 bases; unmatched junction bases: 6. CDR3 nucleotides: TGTGCCAGCAGTTTATCGGGACAGGGGGAGGTTGAAGCTTTCTTT. This codes for CASSLSGQGEVEAFF.

The sample holds many counts of this clonotype. The rearrangement links TRBV5-6 to TRBJ2-2; 7 bases are a match to TRBD1. The CDR3 has 17 amino acids. The germline CDR1 and CDR2 sequences are SGHDT and YYEEEE. Unmatched junction bases numbered 10, after V lost 4 bases and J lost 1 base. CDR3 residues: CASSLGTAPLNTGELFF. The CDR3, as DNA: TGTGCCAGCAGCCTAGGGACAGCCCCTTTGAACACCGGGGAGCTGTTTTTT.